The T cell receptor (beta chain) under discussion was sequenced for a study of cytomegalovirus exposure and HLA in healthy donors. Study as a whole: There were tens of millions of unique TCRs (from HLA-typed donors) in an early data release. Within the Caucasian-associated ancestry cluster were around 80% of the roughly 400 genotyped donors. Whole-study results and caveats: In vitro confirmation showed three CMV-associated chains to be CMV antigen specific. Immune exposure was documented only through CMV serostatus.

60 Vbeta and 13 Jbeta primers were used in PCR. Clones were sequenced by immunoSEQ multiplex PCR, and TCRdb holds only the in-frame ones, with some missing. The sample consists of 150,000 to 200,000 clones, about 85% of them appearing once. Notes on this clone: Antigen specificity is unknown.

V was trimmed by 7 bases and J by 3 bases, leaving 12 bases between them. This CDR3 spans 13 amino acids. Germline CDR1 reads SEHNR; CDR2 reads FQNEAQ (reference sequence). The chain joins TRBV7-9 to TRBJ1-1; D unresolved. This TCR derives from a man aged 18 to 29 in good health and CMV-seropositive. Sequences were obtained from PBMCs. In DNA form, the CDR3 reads TGTGCCAGCAAAGGGAGAAGGGACACTGAAGCTTTCTTT. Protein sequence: CASKGRRDTEAFF. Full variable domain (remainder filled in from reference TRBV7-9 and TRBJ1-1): DTGVSQNPRHKITKRGQNVTFRCDPISEHNRLYWYRQTLGQGPEFLTYFQNEAQLEKSRLLSDRFSAERPKGSFSTLEIQRTEQGDSAMYLCASKGRRDTEAFFGQGTRLTVV.